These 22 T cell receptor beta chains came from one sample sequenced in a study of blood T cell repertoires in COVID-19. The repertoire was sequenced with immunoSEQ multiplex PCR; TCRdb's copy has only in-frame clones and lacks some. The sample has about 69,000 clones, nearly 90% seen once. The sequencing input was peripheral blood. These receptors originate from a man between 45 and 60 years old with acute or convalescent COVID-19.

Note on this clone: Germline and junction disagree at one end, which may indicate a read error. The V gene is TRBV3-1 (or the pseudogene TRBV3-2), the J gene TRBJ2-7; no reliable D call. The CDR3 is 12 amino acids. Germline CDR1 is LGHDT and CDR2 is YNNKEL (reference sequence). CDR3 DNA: TGTGCCAGCAGCCAAACGCGGTCCTCCATCGACTTC. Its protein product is CASSQTRSSIDF.

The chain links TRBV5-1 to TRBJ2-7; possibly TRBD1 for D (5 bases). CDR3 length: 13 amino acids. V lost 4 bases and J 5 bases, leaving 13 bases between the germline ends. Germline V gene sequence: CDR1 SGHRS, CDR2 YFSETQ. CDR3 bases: TGCGCCAGCAGCCCCGACAGAAACCACGAGCAGTACTTC. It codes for CASSPDRNHEQYF.

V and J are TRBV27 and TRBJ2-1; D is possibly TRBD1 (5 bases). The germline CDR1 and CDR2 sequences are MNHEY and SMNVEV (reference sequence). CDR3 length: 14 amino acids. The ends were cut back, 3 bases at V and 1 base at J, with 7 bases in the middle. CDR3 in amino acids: CASSFSGSYNEQFF. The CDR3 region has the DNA TGTGCCAGCAGTTTCTCAGGGTCCTACAATGAGCAGTTCTTC.

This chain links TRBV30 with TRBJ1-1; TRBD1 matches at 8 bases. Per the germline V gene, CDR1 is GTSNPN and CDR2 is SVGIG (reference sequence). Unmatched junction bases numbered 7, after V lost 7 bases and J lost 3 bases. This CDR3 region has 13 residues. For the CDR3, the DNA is TGTGCCTTCCAGGGACAGGAATACACTGAAGCTTTCTTT. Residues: CAFQGQEYTEAFF.

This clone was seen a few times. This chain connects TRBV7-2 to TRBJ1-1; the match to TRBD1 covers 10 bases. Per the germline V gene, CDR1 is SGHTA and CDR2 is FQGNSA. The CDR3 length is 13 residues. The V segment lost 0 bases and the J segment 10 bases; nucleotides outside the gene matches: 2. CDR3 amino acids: CASSLAGQGRAFF. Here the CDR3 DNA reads TGTGCCAGCAGCTTAGCGGGACAGGGGAGAGCTTTCTTT. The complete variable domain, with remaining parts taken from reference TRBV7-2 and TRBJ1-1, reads GAGVSQSPSNKVTEKGKDVELRCDPISGHTALYWYRQSLGQGLEFLIYFQGNSAPDKSGLPSDRFSAERTGGSVSTLTIQRTQQEDSAVYLCASSLAGQGRAFFGQGTRLTVV.

The chain's CDR3 is CASSYASSGTGELFF. CDR3 in DNA: TGTGCCAGCAGTTACGCGTCTAGCGGTACCGGGGAGCTGTTTTTT. This chain connects TRBV6-5 to TRBJ2-2, with 7 bases lining up with TRBD2. The germline V gene has CDR1 MNHEY and CDR2 SVGAGI. Trimming removed 2 bases from V and 5 bases from J; junction bases left unmatched: 5. The CDR3 is made up of 15 amino acids.

This chain's CDR3 is CATSDFEGLEETQYF. The CDR3 coding sequence is TGTGCCACCAGTGATTTTGAGGGATTGGAAGAGACCCAGTACTTC. J is TRBJ2-5 and V is TRBV24-1, with a weak D call TRBD2 (5 bases). The CDR3 consists of 15 residues. Trimming took 1 base from V and 3 from J, leaving 11 bases between them. Germline V CDR1 and CDR2: KGHDR, SFDVKD.

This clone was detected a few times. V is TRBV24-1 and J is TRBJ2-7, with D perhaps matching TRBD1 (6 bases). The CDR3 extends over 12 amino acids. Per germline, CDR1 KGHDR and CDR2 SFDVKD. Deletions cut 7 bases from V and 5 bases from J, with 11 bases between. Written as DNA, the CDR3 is TGTGCCACCAGAGGCGCAGGGGACGAGCAGTACTTC. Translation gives CATRGAGDEQYF.

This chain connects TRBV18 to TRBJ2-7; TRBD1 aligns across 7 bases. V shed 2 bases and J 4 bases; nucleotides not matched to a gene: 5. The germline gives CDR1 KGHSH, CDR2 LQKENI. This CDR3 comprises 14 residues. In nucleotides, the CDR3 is TGTGCCAGCTCACCAGGATGGACAGGATACGAGCAGTACTTC. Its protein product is CASSPGWTGYEQYF.

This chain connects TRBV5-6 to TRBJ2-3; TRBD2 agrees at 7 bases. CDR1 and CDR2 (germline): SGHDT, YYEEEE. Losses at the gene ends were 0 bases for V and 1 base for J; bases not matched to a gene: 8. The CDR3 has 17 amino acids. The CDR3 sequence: CASSLASGTSRTDTQYF. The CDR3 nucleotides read TGTGCCAGCAGCTTGGCGAGCGGGACCTCTCGCACAGATACGCAGTATTTT.

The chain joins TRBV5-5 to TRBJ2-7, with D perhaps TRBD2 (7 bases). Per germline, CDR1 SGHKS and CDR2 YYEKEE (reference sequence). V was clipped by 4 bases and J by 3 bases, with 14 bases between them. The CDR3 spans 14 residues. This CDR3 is CASSPGAGVYEQYF. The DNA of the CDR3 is TGTGCCAGCAGCCCAGGGGCGGGAGTCTACGAGCAGTACTTC.

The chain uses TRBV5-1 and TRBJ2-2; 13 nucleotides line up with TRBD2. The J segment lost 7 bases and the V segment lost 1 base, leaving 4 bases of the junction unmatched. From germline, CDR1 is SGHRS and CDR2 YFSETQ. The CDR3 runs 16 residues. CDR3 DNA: TGCGCCAGCAGCTTGAGGACTAGCGGGAGTGGCGGGGAGCTGTTTTTT. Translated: CASSLRTSGSGGELFF.

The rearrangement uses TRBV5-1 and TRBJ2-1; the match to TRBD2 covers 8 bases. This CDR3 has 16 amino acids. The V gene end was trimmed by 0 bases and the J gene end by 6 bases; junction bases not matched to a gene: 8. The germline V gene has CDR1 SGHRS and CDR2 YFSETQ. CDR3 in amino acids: CASSLATGGPSNEQFF. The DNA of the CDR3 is TGCGCCAGCAGCTTGGCGACGGGAGGGCCGTCCAATGAGCAGTTCTTC.

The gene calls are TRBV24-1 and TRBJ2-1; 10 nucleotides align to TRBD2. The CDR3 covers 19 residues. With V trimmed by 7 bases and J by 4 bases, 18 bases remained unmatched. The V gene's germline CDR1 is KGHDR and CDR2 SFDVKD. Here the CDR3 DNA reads TGTGCCACCAGGCCATCTGGGATTAGCGGGAGGTCCAGGTACAATGAGCAGTTCTTC. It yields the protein CATRPSGISGRSRYNEQFF.

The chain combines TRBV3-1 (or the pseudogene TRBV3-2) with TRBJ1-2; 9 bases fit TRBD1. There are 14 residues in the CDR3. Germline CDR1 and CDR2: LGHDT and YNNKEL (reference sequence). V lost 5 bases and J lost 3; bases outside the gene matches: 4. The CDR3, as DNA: TGTGCCAGCAGCTTGACAGGGGGGGACTATGGCTACACCTTC. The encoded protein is CASSLTGGDYGYTF.

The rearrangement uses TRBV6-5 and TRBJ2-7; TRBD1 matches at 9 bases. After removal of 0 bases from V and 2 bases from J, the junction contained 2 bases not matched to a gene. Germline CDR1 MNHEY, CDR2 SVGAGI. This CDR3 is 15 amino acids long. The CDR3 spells CASSYSTGGAYEQYF. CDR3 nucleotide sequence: TGTGCCAGCAGTTACTCGACAGGGGGAGCCTACGAGCAGTACTTC.

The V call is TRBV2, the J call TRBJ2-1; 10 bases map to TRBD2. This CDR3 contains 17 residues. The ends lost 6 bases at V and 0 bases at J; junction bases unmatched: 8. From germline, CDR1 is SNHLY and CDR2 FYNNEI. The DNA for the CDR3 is TGTGCCAGCAGGGAGGCAAGGACTAGCGGCTCCTACAATGAGCAGTTCTTC. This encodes CASREARTSGSYNEQFF. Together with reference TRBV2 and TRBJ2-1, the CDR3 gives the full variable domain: EPEVTQTPSHQVTQMGQEVILRCVPISNHLYFYWYRQILGQKVEFLVSFYNNEISEKSEIFDDQFSVERPDGSNFTLKIRSTKLEDSAMYFCASREARTSGSYNEQFFGPGTRLTVL.

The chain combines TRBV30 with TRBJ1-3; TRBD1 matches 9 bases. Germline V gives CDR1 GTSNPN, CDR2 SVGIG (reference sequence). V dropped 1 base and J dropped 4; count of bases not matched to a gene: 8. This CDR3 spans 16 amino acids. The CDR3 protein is CAWSAHAGTGGNTIYF. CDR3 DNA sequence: TGTGCCTGGAGTGCTCACGCCGGGACAGGGGGAAACACCATATATTTT.

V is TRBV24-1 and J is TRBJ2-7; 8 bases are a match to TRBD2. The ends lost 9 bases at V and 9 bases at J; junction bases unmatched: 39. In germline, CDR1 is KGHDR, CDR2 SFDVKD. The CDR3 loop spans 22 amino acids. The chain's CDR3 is CATHNPGRTLSAGVHWFAGQYF. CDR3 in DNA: TGTGCCACCCATAACCCGGGACGGACCCTTTCAGCGGGAGTGCATTGGTTTGCCGGGCAGTACTTC.

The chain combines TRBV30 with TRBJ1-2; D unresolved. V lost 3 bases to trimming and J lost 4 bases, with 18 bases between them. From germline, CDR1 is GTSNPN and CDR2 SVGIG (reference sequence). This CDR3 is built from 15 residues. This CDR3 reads CAWSVRHGVSYGYTF. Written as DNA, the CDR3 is TGTGCCTGGAGCGTCAGACATGGCGTGAGCTATGGCTACACCTTC.

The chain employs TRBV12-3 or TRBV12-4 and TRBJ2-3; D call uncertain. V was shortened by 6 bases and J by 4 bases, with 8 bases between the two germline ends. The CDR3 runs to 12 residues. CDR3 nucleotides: TGTGCCAGCAGCCCCTCCGCAGATACGCAGTATTTT. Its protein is CASSPSADTQYF.

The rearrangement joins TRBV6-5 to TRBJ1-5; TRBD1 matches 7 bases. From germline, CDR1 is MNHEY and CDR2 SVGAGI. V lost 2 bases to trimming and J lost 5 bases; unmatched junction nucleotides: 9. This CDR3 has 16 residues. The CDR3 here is CASSYLNRGPDQPQHF. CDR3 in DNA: TGTGCCAGCAGTTACCTTAACAGGGGACCCGATCAGCCCCAGCATTTT.